This TCR beta chain appears in the sequencing data of a study of cytomegalovirus exposure and HLA in healthy donors. Study results and limitations: The listing of 150 to 200 TCR beta chains classed them as cytomegalovirus-associated. As confirmed in vitro, a few CMV-associated chains were specific for CMV antigens. Cytomegalovirus status was reportedly diagnosed by the classifier with high sensitivity and specificity.

Some clones are missing from TCRdb's copy, which holds only in-frame ones; the method was immunoSEQ multiplex PCR. The sample yields more than 55,000 clones, roughly 94% seen once. With regard to this clone: Its antigen is not known.

This CDR3 contains 15 residues. Trimming removed 2 bases at V and 4 bases at J, with 11 bases between. Per the germline V gene, CDR1 is MRHNA and CDR2 is SNTAGT. The TCR was taken from a woman under 30 in good health and CMV-seronegative. Sequencing input: PBMCs. J is TRBJ2-2 and V is TRBV6-4, with D possibly matching TRBD2 (5 bases). For the CDR3, the DNA is TGTGCCAGCAGTGACCGGGCGGGCTTCACCGGGGAGCTGTTTTTT. Translation gives CASSDRAGFTGELFF.